This TCR beta chain was identified in a study of CD8+ T cells in alopecia areata. Germline values: CDR1 GTSNPN, CDR2 SVGIG (reference sequence). V dropped 0 bases and J dropped 4; count of bases not matched to a gene: 5. The CDR3 covers 15 residues. The treatment: oral pan-JAK inhibitor, 5-10 mg twice daily. Researchers gathered lesional scalp punch biopsies and peripheral blood from patients with alopecia areata. Reverse transcription of extracted RNA yielded cDNA, which provided the sequencing template. Clones were read by immunoSEQ multiplex PCR, and TCRdb kept only the in-frame ones, dropping some. The sample has about 210,000 clones, more than 45% seen once; the top ten hold roughly 1.6%.

This rearrangement joins TRBV30 to TRBJ1-5; 8 positions agree with TRBD1. This TCR came from a human donor with alopecia areata. Sample: CD4+ T cells sorted from blood, taken at week 4, from a patient treated with tofacitinib. The CDR3 region has the DNA TGTGCCTGGAGTGTAGAGACAGGGGCTAATCAGCCCCAGCATTTT. Translated, it gives CAWSVETGANQPQHF.